Below, 12 T cell receptor beta chains from the same sample are listed, as sequenced in a study of blood T cell repertoires in COVID-19. TCRdb's copy holds only in-frame clones and misses some; the assay was immunoSEQ multiplex PCR. The sample lists 60,000 to 65,000 clones; roughly 72% were seen once. The sequencing sample was made of peripheral blood. The origin of the receptors is a woman between 65 and 79 years old with COVID-19, enrolled during active disease.

This chain connects TRBV29-1 to TRBJ1-2; 7 positions match TRBD1. This CDR3 contains 10 residues. V was pared by 7 bases and J by 8 bases, with 4 bases of the junction left unmatched. Germline V gene lookup returns CDR1 SQVTM and CDR2 ANQGSEA. CDR3 amino acids: CSAGQEGYTF. The CDR3 bases are TGCAGCGCTGGACAGGAAGGCTACACCTTC.

The V and J genes are TRBV7-2 and TRBJ1-1; no firm D call. V gave up 5 bases and J gave up 3 bases, with 16 bases separating them. Germline V gene lookup returns CDR1 SGHTA and CDR2 FQGNSA. The length of the CDR3 is 15 residues. The CDR3, as DNA: TGTGCCAGCAGCAGCACCTTGAGGGCTTACACTGAAGCTTTCTTT. It encodes CASSSTLRAYTEAFF. Supplemented by reference TRBV7-2 and TRBJ1-1, the full variable domain reads GAGVSQSPSNKVTEKGKDVELRCDPISGHTALYWYRQSLGQGLEFLIYFQGNSAPDKSGLPSDRFSAERTGGSVSTLTIQRTQQEDSAVYLCASSSTLRAYTEAFFGQGTRLTVV.

This rearrangement joins TRBV27 to TRBJ2-7; TRBD1 matches at 8 bases. V lost 5 bases to trimming and J lost 3 bases; unmatched junction nucleotides: 0. Looked up from germline, CDR1 is MNHEY and CDR2 is SMNVEV (reference sequence). This CDR3 contains 12 residues. The CDR3, as DNA: TGTGCCAGCAGTGGGACAGGCTACGAGCAGTACTTC. It is translated as CASSGTGYEQYF.

The V and J genes are TRBV4-3 and TRBJ1-1; 9 positions agree with TRBD1. CDR3 size: 15 residues. CDR1 is LGHNA, CDR2 YSLEER, per germline. Trimming at V came to 3 bases and at J to 5 bases, leaving 7 bases not matched to a gene. CDR3 amino acids: CASSQIQGAGTEAFF. DNA for the CDR3: TGCGCCAGCAGCCAGATACAGGGGGCGGGAACTGAAGCTTTCTTT.

This chain connects TRBV11-1 to TRBJ1-2; TRBD1 aligns across 7 bases. Per germline, CDR1 SGHAT and CDR2 FQDESV (reference sequence). J gave up 6 bases and V 2 bases, and 3 bases lay outside the gene matches. The CDR3 runs to 13 residues. DNA of the CDR3: TGTGCCAGCAGCTTAAGACAGGGACATGGCTACACCTTC. It specifies CASSLRQGHGYTF.

The chain links TRBV6-2 or TRBV6-3 to TRBJ1-2, with unresolved D. The CDR3 is 14 residues long. Trimming stripped 6 bases from V and 8 bases from J, with 19 bases between. The V gene's germline CDR1 is MNHEY and CDR2 SVGEGT. The CDR3 sequence is CASSQPPPGEGYTF. The CDR3 nucleotides are TGTGCCAGCAGCCAACCCCCCCCAGGCGAAGGCTACACCTTC.

This clone has only one observation. The rearrangement links TRBV19 to TRBJ2-1, with a tentative D call TRBD1 (5 bases). Trimming pared 5 bases from V and 4 bases from J, leaving 15 bases between. Germline CDR1 and CDR2: LNHDA and SQIVND (reference sequence). The CDR3 runs to 15 residues. The CDR3 here is CASSPLLQEYNEQFF. The DNA for the CDR3 is TGTGCCAGTAGTCCGCTTTTACAGGAATACAATGAGCAGTTCTTC.

The chain employs TRBV15 and TRBJ1-1; 9 nucleotides agree with TRBD1. With 3 bases clipped from V and 4 bases from J, the junction kept 3 bases outside the gene matches. The CDR3 covers 14 residues. Per the germline V gene, CDR1 is LNHNV and CDR2 is YYDKDF (reference sequence). DNA for the CDR3: TGTGCCACCAGCAGGGGACAGGGTGCCACTGAAGCTTTCTTT. This codes for CATSRGQGATEAFF.

The chain employs TRBV29-1 and TRBJ1-2; TRBD1 matches 8 bases. The CDR3 has 13 residues. After removal of 5 bases from V and 4 bases from J, the junction contained 6 bases not matched to a gene. Germline V CDR1 and CDR2: SQVTM, ANQGSEA. CDR3 coding DNA: TGCAGCGTTACTCAGGGGGCTGGCTATGGCTACACCTTC. It translates to CSVTQGAGYGYTF.

This clone was observed a handful of times. The J gene is TRBJ1-6, the V gene TRBV6-4; tentative D call: TRBD1 (5 bases). V lost 5 bases, J lost 10 bases, and 12 bases lay in between. Germline V gene lookup returns CDR1 MRHNA and CDR2 SNTAGT. The CDR3 contains 13 residues. CDR3 coding DNA: TGTGCCAGCAGTCGGGACGGGGGGTCACCCCTCCACTTT. It codes for CASSRDGGSPLHF.

This sequence joins TRBV19 and TRBJ1-2; D call uncertain. Per the germline V gene, CDR1 is LNHDA and CDR2 is SQIVND (reference sequence). The CDR3 is made up of 15 amino acids. The V gene lost 5 bases and the J gene lost 8 bases, with 21 bases spanning the gap. CDR3 sequence: CASSFKSPPGNGYTF. CDR3 sequence (DNA): TGTGCCAGTAGTTTTAAGTCCCCTCCCGGGAACGGCTACACCTTC. Together with reference TRBV19 and TRBJ1-2, the CDR3 gives the full variable domain: DGGITQSPKYLFRKEGQNVTLSCEQNLNHDAMYWYRQDPGQGLRLIYYSQIVNDFQKGDIAEGYSVSREKKESFPLTVTSAQKNPTAFYLCASSFKSPPGNGYTFGSGTRLTVV.

Turning to this clone: This specimen includes other DNA sequences encoding the same CDR3. The chain recombines TRBV19 with TRBJ1-1; the D is unclear. This CDR3 is built from 14 residues. V gave up 3 bases and J gave up 4 bases, with 12 bases separating them. The germline V gene has CDR1 LNHDA and CDR2 SQIVND (reference sequence). CDR3 loop: CASSIRGTGTEAFF. Written as DNA, the CDR3 is TGTGCCAGTAGTATTCGGGGAACTGGCACTGAAGCTTTCTTT.